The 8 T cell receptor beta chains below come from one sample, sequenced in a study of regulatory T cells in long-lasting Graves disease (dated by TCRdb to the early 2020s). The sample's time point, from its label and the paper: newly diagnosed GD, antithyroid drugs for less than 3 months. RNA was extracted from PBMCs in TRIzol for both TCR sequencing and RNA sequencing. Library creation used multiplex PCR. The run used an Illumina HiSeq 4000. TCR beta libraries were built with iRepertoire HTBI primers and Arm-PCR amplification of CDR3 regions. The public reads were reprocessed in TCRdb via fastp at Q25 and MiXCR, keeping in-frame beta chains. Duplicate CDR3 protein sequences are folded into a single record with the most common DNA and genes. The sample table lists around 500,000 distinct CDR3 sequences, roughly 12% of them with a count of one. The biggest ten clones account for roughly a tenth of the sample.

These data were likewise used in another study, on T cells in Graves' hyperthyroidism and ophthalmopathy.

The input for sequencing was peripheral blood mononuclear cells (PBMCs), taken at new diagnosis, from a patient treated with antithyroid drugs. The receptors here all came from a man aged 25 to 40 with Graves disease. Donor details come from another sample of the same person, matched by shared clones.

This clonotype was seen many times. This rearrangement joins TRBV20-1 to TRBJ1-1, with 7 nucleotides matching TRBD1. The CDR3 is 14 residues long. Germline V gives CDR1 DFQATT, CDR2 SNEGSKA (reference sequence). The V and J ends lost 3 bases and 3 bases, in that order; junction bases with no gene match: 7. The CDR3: CSASQQGRDTEAFF. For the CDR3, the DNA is TGCAGTGCTAGTCAACAGGGGCGAGACACTGAAGCTTTCTTT.

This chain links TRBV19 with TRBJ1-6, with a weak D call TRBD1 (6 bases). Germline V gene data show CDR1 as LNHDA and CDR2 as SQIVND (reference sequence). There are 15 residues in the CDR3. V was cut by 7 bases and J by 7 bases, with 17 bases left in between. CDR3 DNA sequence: TGTGCCAGTAAGGAAAGGACAGCCGAAAATTCACCCCTCCACTTT. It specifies CASKERTAENSPLHF.

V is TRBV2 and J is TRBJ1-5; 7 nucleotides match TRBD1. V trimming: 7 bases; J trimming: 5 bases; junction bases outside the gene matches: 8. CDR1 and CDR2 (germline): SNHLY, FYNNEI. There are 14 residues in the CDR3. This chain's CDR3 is CASKPGQLYQPQHF. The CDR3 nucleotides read TGTGCCAGCAAACCGGGACAGCTATATCAGCCCCAGCATTTT.

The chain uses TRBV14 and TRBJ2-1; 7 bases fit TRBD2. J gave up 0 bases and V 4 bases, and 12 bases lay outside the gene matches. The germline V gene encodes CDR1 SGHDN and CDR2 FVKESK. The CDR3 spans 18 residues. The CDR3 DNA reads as TGTGCCAGCAGCCGTTTCGTTAGCGGGTTTAGCTCCTACAATGAGCAGTTCTTC. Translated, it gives CASSRFVSGFSSYNEQFF.

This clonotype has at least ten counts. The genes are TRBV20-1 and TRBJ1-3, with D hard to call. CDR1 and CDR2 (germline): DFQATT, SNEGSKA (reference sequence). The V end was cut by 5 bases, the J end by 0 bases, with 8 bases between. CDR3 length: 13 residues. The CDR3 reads CSAGGPSGNTIYF. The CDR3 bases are TGCAGTGCTGGAGGTCCCTCTGGAAACACCATATATTTT.

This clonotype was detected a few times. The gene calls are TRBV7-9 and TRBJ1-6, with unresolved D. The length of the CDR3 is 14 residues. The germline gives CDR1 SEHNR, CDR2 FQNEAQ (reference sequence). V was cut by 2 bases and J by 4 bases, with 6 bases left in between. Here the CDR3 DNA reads TGTGCCAGCAGCTTAAACAGTTATAATTCACCCCTCCACTTT. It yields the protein CASSLNSYNSPLHF.

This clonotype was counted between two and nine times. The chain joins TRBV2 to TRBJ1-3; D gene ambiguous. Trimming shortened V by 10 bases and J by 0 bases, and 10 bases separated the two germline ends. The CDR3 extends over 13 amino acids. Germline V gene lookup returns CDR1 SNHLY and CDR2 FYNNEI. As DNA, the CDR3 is TGTGCCACTCGACCGGGCTCTGGAAACACCATATATTTT. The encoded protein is CATRPGSGNTIYF.

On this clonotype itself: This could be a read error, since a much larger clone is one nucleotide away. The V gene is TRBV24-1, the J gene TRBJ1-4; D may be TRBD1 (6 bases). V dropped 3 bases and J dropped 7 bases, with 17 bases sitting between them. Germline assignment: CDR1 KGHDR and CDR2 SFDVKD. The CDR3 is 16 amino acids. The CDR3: CATSDAWGGGSEKLFF. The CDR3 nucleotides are TGTGCCACCAGTGATGCATGGGGGGGCGGCAGTGAAAAACTGTTTTTT.